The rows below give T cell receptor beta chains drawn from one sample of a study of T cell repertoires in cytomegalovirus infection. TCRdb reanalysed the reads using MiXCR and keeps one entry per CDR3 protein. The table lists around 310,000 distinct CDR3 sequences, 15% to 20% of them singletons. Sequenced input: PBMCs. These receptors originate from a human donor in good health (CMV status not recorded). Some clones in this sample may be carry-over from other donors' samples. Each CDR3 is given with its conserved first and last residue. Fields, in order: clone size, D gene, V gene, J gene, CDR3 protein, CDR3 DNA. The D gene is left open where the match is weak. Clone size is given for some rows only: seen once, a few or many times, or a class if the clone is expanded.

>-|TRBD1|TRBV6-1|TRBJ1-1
CASSWGQGRAEAFF
TGTGCCAGCAGTTGGGGACAGGGGAGAGCTGAAGCTTTCTTT
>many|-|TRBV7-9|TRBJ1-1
CASSLGSVRLFTEAFF
TGTGCCAGCAGCTTAGGATCGGTTCGACTTTTCACTGAAGCTTTCTTT
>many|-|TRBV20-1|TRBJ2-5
CSARASTPQETQYF
TGCAGTGCTAGAGCCAGCACGCCACAAGAGACCCAGTACTTC
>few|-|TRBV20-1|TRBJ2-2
CSATPSRGTYTGELFF
TGCAGTGCTACCCCCAGCAGGGGTACCTACACCGGGGAGCTGTTTTTT
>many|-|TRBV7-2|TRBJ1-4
CASRFQGNEKLFF
TGTGCCAGCAGATTTCAGGGAAATGAAAAACTGTTTTTT
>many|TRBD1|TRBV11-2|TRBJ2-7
CASSRTGGPYEQYF
TGTGCCAGCAGCAGGACAGGGGGCCCCTACGAGCAGTACTTC
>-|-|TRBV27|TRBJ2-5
CASSFRGPVETHYF
TGTGCCAGCAGTTTTCGGGGGCCCGTGGAGACCCATTACTTC
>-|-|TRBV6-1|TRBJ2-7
CASSYDSVIPTPSEQYF
TGTGCCAGCAGTTACGATTCGGTTATACCAACGCCGTCCGAGCAGTACTTC
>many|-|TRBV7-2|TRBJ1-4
CASSQGQGYEKLFF
TGTGCCAGCAGCCAGGGGCAGGGGTACGAAAAACTGTTTTTT
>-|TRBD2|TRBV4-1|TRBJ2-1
CASSLRTSGGGTIRDEQFF
TGCGCCAGCAGCCTCCGGACTAGCGGGGGGGGTACGATTAGAGATGAGCAGTTCTTC
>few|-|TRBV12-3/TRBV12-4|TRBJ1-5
CASSVVQGNQPQHF
TGTGCCAGCTCGGTTGTCCAGGGCAATCAGCCCCAGCATTTT
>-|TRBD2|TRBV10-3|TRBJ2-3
CAISESGGGYNTDTQYF
TGTGCCATCAGTGAGTCCGGCGGGGGGTATAACACAGATACGCAGTATTTT
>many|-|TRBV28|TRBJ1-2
CASSSYTQTVNYGYTF
TGTGCCAGCAGTTCCTATACCCAGACAGTTAACTATGGCTACACCTTC
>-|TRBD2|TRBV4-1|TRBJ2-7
CASSQAAAGGLAYEQYF
TGCGCCAGCAGCCAGGCAGCCGCGGGGGGGCTCGCCTACGAGCAGTACTTC
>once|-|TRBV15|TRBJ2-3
CATSRDLVWGVRTDTQYF
TGTGCCACCAGCAGAGATTTGGTGTGGGGGGTTCGCACAGATACGCAGTATTTT
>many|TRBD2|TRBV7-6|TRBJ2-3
CASSLDGYSGGTDTQYF
TGTGCCAGCAGCTTAGACGGGTATAGCGGGGGAACAGATACGCAGTATTTT
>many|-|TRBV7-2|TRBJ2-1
CASTDPGFEQFF
TGTGCCAGCACCGACCCGGGGTTTGAGCAGTTCTTC
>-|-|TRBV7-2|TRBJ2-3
CASSMERTDTQYF
TGTGCCAGCAGCATGGAACGCACAGATACGCAGTATTTT
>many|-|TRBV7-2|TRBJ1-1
CASSLAEGVEAFF
TGTGCCAGCAGCTTAGCGGAGGGTGTTGAAGCTTTCTTT
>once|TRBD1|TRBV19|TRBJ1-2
CASNGWAGQGANGYTF
TGTGCCAGTAACGGATGGGCGGGACAGGGGGCCAATGGCTACACCTTC
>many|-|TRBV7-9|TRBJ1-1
CAINRLNTEAFF
TGTGCCATAAACAGGCTGAACACTGAAGCTTTCTTT
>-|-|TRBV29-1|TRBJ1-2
CSVILDSIDGYTF
TGCAGCGTGATCCTTGACAGCATCGATGGCTACACCTTC
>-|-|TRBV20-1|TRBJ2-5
CSAARETQYF
TGCAGTGCCGCACGGGAGACCCAGTACTTC
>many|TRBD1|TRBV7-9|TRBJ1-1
CASSLEAFRGQRMNTEAFF
TGTGCCAGCAGCTTAGAGGCTTTCCGGGGACAGAGGATGAACACTGAAGCTTTCTTT
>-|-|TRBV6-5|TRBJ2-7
CASAGQRRQYEQYF
TGTGCCAGCGCTGGACAGAGACGCCAATACGAGCAGTACTTC
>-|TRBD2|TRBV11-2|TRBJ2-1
CASGPLAGGPYEQFF
TGTGCCAGCGGGCCCCTAGCGGGGGGGCCATATGAGCAGTTCTTC
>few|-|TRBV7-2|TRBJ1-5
CASSLSREMQPQHF
TGTGCCAGCAGCTTATCGCGGGAAATGCAGCCCCAGCATTTT
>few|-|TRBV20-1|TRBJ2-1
CSARDRGRVYNEQFF
TGCAGTGCTAGAGATCGGGGCAGGGTCTACAATGAGCAGTTCTTC
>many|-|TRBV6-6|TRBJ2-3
CASSRAGGTGYASTDTQYF
TGTGCCAGCAGCCGAGCCGGAGGGACGGGGTATGCCTCCACAGATACGCAGTATTTT
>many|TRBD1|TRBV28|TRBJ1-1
CASSFLVSIVMDRETEAFF
TGTGCCAGCAGTTTCCTAGTATCGATCGTCATGGACAGGGAGACTGAAGCTTTCTTT